The 32 T cell receptor beta chains given below trace back to one sample, sequenced in a study of blood T cells in healthy people across ages. A second PCR, run for about 7 to 11 cycles, used a sample-barcoded 5' primer plus a J-beta primer mix. TCRdb used MiXCR to reprocess the 5' RACE reads, holding one entry per CDR3 protein. Among 800,000 to 950,000 distinct CDR3 sequences listed, roughly 50% were seen once. What was sequenced was blood. The receptors originated from a man aged 30-40 years in good health.

The rearrangement links TRBV27 to TRBJ1-4, with a possible D match to TRBD1 (5 bases). V gave up 5 bases and J gave up 8 bases, with 21 bases separating them. This CDR3 has 16 amino acids. Germline V lookup: CDR1 MNHEY, CDR2 SMNVEV (reference sequence). The CDR3 here is CASSPWAQGREEKLFF. CDR3 sequence (DNA): TGTGCCAGCAGTCCCTGGGCCCAGGGAAGGGAAGAAAAACTGTTTTTT.

Notes on this clonotype: One base away lies a much larger clone, so this may be a sequencing read error. The CDR3 DNA follows: TGCAGCGTTGGTGCCGGCAGGGCTAATGAAAAACTGTTTTTT. Its protein is CSVGAGRANEKLFF. The chain links TRBV29-1 to TRBJ1-4, with D possibly being TRBD1 (5 bases). CDR3 size: 14 residues. Germline values: CDR1 SQVTM, CDR2 ANQGSEA. V lost 4 bases, J lost 3 bases, and 12 bases lay in between.

This chain connects TRBV6-1 to TRBJ2-5; 8 bases line up with TRBD1. Germline V gene data show CDR1 as MNHNS and CDR2 as SASEGT. J lost 1 base, V lost 6 bases, and 4 bases had no gene match. The length of the CDR3 is 14 residues. The DNA of the CDR3 is TGTGCCAGCAGGGGAACAGGGGGCCAAGAGACCCAGTACTTC. This translates into CASRGTGGQETQYF.

This rearrangement joins TRBV19 to TRBJ2-7; D remains ambiguous. Germline V gene sequence: CDR1 LNHDA, CDR2 SQIVND (reference sequence). This CDR3 has 13 residues. Trimming stripped 5 bases from V and 4 bases from J, with 12 bases between. The CDR3 DNA follows: TGTGCCAGTAGTTCCATGGATACTTACGAGCAGTACTTC. Its protein is CASSSMDTYEQYF.

This clonotype turned up a few times. The rearrangement joins TRBV2 to TRBJ2-5, with a weak D call TRBD1 (6 bases). Germline-derived CDR1 and CDR2 are SNHLY and FYNNEI. CDR3 length: 13 residues. Trimming cost V 4 bases and J 5 bases, with 11 bases left between them. The DNA for the CDR3 is TGTGCCAGCAGTGTGGACAGTTGGGAGACCCAGTACTTC. It translates to CASSVDSWETQYF.

V gene TRBV6-1 combines with J gene TRBJ1-2; TRBD1 aligns across 8 bases. Germline V gene sequence: CDR1 MNHNS, CDR2 SASEGT. The CDR3 contains 18 residues. V trimming: 4 bases; J trimming: 0 bases; junction bases outside the gene matches: 13. The DNA of the CDR3 is TGTGCCAGCAGTGCCCGGGGACAGGAAAGACCCGCTAACTATGGCTACACCTTC. Protein: CASSARGQERPANYGYTF.

In this sample, this clonotype turned up a few times. The V gene is TRBV18, the J gene TRBJ1-1, with D possibly TRBD1 on 6 matching bases. The V gene lost 6 bases and the J gene lost 7 bases, with 9 bases spanning the gap. The CDR3 is 11 residues long. CDR1 and CDR2 (germline): KGHSH, LQKENI. CDR3 sequence reads: CASSLQGEAFF. CDR3 DNA sequence: TGTGCCAGCTCTCTACAGGGTGAAGCTTTCTTT.

V and J are TRBV7-2 and TRBJ1-3; D might be TRBD1 (5 bases). The germline gives CDR1 SGHTA, CDR2 FQGNSA. CDR3 length: 15 residues. V shed 4 bases and J shed 0 bases, with 10 bases lying between them. DNA for the CDR3: TGTGCCAGCAGCTCCCTAAGGGGCTCTGGAAACACCATATATTTT. Its protein is CASSSLRGSGNTIYF.

The genes are TRBV3-1 and TRBJ2-1; D is possibly TRBD2 (6 bases). CDR1 and CDR2 from the germline V gene are LGHDT and YNNKEL (reference sequence). V was trimmed by 4 bases and J by 8 bases, leaving 15 bases between them. The CDR3 has 14 amino acids. CDR3 in DNA: TGTGCCAGCAGCCTCACCAGGAGCGGGCATGAGCAGTTCTTC. Its translation: CASSLTRSGHEQFF.

This clonotype appeared a few times. V usage is TRBV20-1 and J usage is TRBJ1-2; D is perhaps TRBD1 (6 bases). This CDR3 has 17 amino acids. Trimming left V 0 bases short and J 4 bases short, with 21 bases between. Per the germline V gene, CDR1 is DFQATT and CDR2 is SNEGSKA (reference sequence). CDR3 region: CSAREPLIQGLGYGYTF. For the CDR3, the DNA is TGCAGTGCTAGAGAGCCCCTGATACAGGGTCTCGGCTATGGCTACACCTTC.

V is TRBV27 and J is TRBJ1-5, with unresolved D. The germline V gene has CDR1 MNHEY and CDR2 SMNVEV (reference sequence). This CDR3 has 16 residues. V was trimmed by 1 base and J by 0 bases, leaving 10 bases between them. Here the CDR3 DNA reads TGTGCCAGCAGTTTATTTGGACCCGATAGCAATCAGCCCCAGCATTTT. This codes for CASSLFGPDSNQPQHF.

The rearrangement links TRBV27 to TRBJ1-1; no clear D. The germline V gene encodes CDR1 MNHEY and CDR2 SMNVEV (reference sequence). The CDR3 consists of 15 residues. V lost 0 bases and J lost 2, with 10 bases in between. The CDR3 coding sequence is TGTGCCAGCAGTTTATCTTTTACAGTAAACACTGAAGCTTTCTTT. As protein: CASSLSFTVNTEAFF.

The chain uses TRBV7-2 and TRBJ2-4; D could derive from TRBD1 or TRBD2 (5 bases each). The CDR3 is 17 amino acids. Germline V CDR1 and CDR2: SGHTA, FQGNSA. The ends were cut back, 5 bases at V and 0 bases at J, with 17 bases in the middle. CDR3: CASSLHVGTLAKNIQYF. The DNA of the CDR3 is TGTGCCAGCAGCCTACACGTAGGGACCCTAGCCAAAAACATTCAGTACTTC.

In this sample, this clonotype turned up a few times. V is TRBV12-3 or TRBV12-4 and J is TRBJ2-2; 8 positions match TRBD1. V was pared by 3 bases and J by 7 bases, with 10 bases of the junction left unmatched. CDR3 length: 16 residues. In DNA, the CDR3 is TGTGCCAGCAGTTTTCCCGGACAGGGAAGAGGCGGGGAGCTGTTTTTT. Amino acids: CASSFPGQGRGGELFF.

This chain uses TRBV6-2 or TRBV6-3 with TRBJ2-1; 12 bases align to TRBD2. Germline V gene data show CDR1 as MNHEY and CDR2 as SVGEGT. V was clipped by 6 bases and J by 11 bases; unmatched bases: 14. The CDR3 extends over 16 amino acids. The DNA of the CDR3 is TGTGCCAGCAGCCGCTTCGCTAGCGGGGGGGCTCGGAAGCAGTTCTTC. The encoded protein is CASSRFASGGARKQFF.

This chain connects TRBV5-1 to TRBJ2-1; tentative D call: TRBD2 (6 bases). Trimming removed 0 bases at V and 2 bases at J, with 9 bases between. Germline CDR1 is SGHRS and CDR2 is YFSETQ. CDR3 length: 15 residues. The chain's CDR3 is CASSLVAETYNEQFF. The DNA of the CDR3 is TGCGCCAGCAGCTTGGTAGCGGAGACCTACAATGAGCAGTTCTTC. Drawing the rest from reference TRBV5-1 and TRBJ2-1, the complete variable domain is KAGVTQTPRYLIKTRGQQVTLSCSPISGHRSVSWYQQTPGQGLQFLFEYFSETQRNKGNFPGRFSGRQFSNSRSEMNVSTLELGDSALYLCASSLVAETYNEQFFGPGTRLTVL.

The chain is built from TRBV4-2 and TRBJ2-3; the D gene could be TRBD1 or TRBD2 (5 bases each). Trimming stripped 7 bases from V and 3 bases from J, with 20 bases between. The length of the CDR3 is 16 residues. CDR1 LGHNA and CDR2 YNFKEQ come from the germline V gene. In DNA form, the CDR3 reads TGTGCCAGCAATTTGGAGAGGGGATGTTTGACAGATACGCAGTATTTT. Residues: CASNLERGCLTDTQYF.

J is TRBJ2-3 and V is TRBV7-2, with TRBD2 matching 7 bases. The CDR3 contains 15 residues. Germline trimming cut 5 bases from V and 6 bases from J; bases unmatched to any gene: 11. CDR1 is SGHTA, CDR2 FQGNSA, per germline. The CDR3: CASSDRGGGMDTQYF. The CDR3, as DNA: TGTGCCAGCAGCGATCGTGGGGGGGGGATGGATACGCAGTATTTT.

This chain uses TRBV7-2 with TRBJ2-5, with TRBD2 matching over 8 bases. Near its end, the DNA agrees better with TRBJ2-7, so the J call may be wrong. Germline values: CDR1 SGHTA, CDR2 FQGNSA. The CDR3 runs 16 residues. DNA for the CDR3: TGTGCCAGCAGCTTTGGTTTCGCGGGAGGTATTTACGAGCAGTACTTC. This encodes CASSFGFAGGIYEQYF.

The DNA of the CDR3 is TGCGCCAGCAGCCAAGATGGCGCAGGGGGCACTGAAGCTTTCTTT. Translated: CASSQDGAGGTEAFF. The rearrangement links TRBV4-3 to TRBJ1-1; 7 bases agree with TRBD1. The CDR3 is made up of 15 amino acids. V lost 0 bases to trimming and J lost 4 bases; unmatched junction nucleotides: 5. Germline CDR1 and CDR2: LGHNA and YSLEER.

The chain has TRBV24-1 and TRBJ2-5; weak D call: TRBD1 (5 bases). This CDR3 is built from 16 residues. In germline, CDR1 is KGHDR, CDR2 SFDVKD. V was cut by 1 base and J by 11 bases, with 22 bases left in between. The chain's CDR3 is CATSDFGAGFTGEQYF. DNA of the CDR3: TGTGCCACCAGTGATTTTGGGGCAGGGTTTACGGGTGAGCAGTACTTC.

On this clonotype itself: The junction shows a germline mismatch at one end, possibly a read error. The chain carries TRBV5-1 and TRBJ2-5; D is possibly TRBD2 (6 bases). Germline CDR1 SGHRS, CDR2 YFSETQ. The CDR3 has 15 residues. In DNA, the CDR3 is TGCGCCAACAGCGATAGCGGTTACCCTCAAGGTGAGCAGTACTTC. Translation: CANSDSGYPQGEQYF.

The chain couples TRBV10-3 to TRBJ2-1, with 8 bases that match TRBD2. V was clipped by 5 bases and J by 8 bases; unmatched bases: 2. The CDR3 loop spans 12 amino acids. Germline loops: CDR1 ENHRY, CDR2 SYGVKD. CDR3 loop: CAISPGGDEQFF. The DNA for the CDR3 is TGTGCCATCAGTCCGGGGGGGGATGAGCAGTTCTTC.

The V call is TRBV3-1, the J call TRBJ2-5; the D gene is possibly TRBD2 (5 bases). Germline assignment: CDR1 LGHDT and CDR2 YNNKEL (reference sequence). The CDR3 extends over 15 amino acids. Trimming took 0 bases from V and 5 from J, leaving 13 bases between them. The CDR3, as DNA: TGTGCCAGCAGCCAAGATTTTCGGCGAGGGGAGACCCAGTACTTC. Translating gives CASSQDFRRGETQYF.

The V call is TRBV12-3 or TRBV12-4, the J call TRBJ2-5; maybe TRBD2 (5 bases). Trimming removed 6 bases at V and 5 bases at J, with 13 bases between. The CDR3 is 13 amino acids. CDR3 protein: CASRRLTWETQYF. In nucleotides, the CDR3 is TGTGCCAGCAGGCGACTAACCTGGGAGACCCAGTACTTC.

J is TRBJ2-1 and V is TRBV10-3, with D perhaps matching TRBD1 (5 bases). Germline loops: CDR1 ENHRY, CDR2 SYGVKD. Trimming removed 2 bases from V and 4 bases from J, with 24 bases in between. The CDR3 has 19 residues. The CDR3 is CAISEPLAGNTPAYNEQFF. The CDR3, as DNA: TGTGCCATCAGTGAGCCCCTGGCAGGGAACACCCCTGCTTACAATGAGCAGTTCTTC.

This chain uses TRBV7-2 with TRBJ2-2; D call uncertain. CDR1 is SGHTA and CDR2 is FQGNSA in the germline V gene. CDR3 length: 15 amino acids. V lost 6 bases and J 5 bases, leaving 16 bases between the germline ends. The CDR3 nucleotides are TGTGCCAGCAGACCCACGATGGCCGGGACCGGGGAGCTGTTTTTT. It yields the protein CASRPTMAGTGELFF.

About this clonotype: One end of the junction fails to match germline, which may point to a read error. The rearrangement uses TRBV6-5 and TRBJ2-5; 10 bases align to TRBD1. CDR1 is MNHEY and CDR2 is SVGAGI in the germline V gene. The CDR3 is made up of 15 amino acids. CDR3 region: CASSELGQGQVTQYF. DNA for the CDR3: TGTGCCAGCAGTGAACTGGGACAGGGGCAAGTGACCCAGTACTTC.

This clonotype was found once. V and J are TRBV9 and TRBJ2-7; a weak D match, TRBD1 (7 bases). V was pared by 4 bases and J by 2 bases, with 28 bases between. The CDR3 is 19 amino acids. Germline V gene sequence: CDR1 SGDLS, CDR2 YYNGEE. The CDR3 reads CASSQRRRDREDSPYEQYF. CDR3 nucleotide sequence: TGTGCCAGCAGCCAGCGTAGGCGGGACAGAGAGGACAGCCCCTACGAGCAGTACTTC.

This clonotype was seen only a few times. The V and J genes are TRBV7-2 and TRBJ2-1, with TRBD1 identical over 9 bases. Unmatched junction bases numbered 8, after V lost 3 bases and J lost 8 bases. The germline V gene encodes CDR1 SGHTA and CDR2 FQGNSA. The CDR3 runs 15 residues. For the CDR3, the DNA is TGTGCCAGCAGCTTGGGGACAGGGTCTCGCGATGAGCAGTTCTTC. Translating it yields CASSLGTGSRDEQFF. The full variable domain, with the rest looked up from reference TRBV7-2 and TRBJ2-1, is GAGVSQSPSNKVTEKGKDVELRCDPISGHTALYWYRQSLGQGLEFLIYFQGNSAPDKSGLPSDRFSAERTGGSVSTLTIQRTQQEDSAVYLCASSLGTGSRDEQFFGPGTRLTVL.

The sample holds many counts of this clonotype. The CDR3: CASSEEAEPGETQYF. DNA for the CDR3: TGTGCCAGCAGTGAAGAGGCAGAGCCGGGGGAGACCCAGTACTTC. This chain connects TRBV2 to TRBJ2-5; perhaps TRBD2 as D (5 bases). The CDR3 is 15 residues long. V was cut by 1 base and J by 5 bases, with 14 bases left in between. The germline gives CDR1 SNHLY, CDR2 FYNNEI.

Many counts were recorded for this clonotype. The chain uses TRBV27 and TRBJ2-7; tentative D call: TRBD2 (5 bases). Germline CDR1 and CDR2: MNHEY and SMNVEV (reference sequence). The CDR3 length is 14 residues. V was trimmed by 3 bases and J by 2 bases, leaving 11 bases between them. In DNA, the CDR3 is TGTGCCAGCAGTTTGCCGGGGTCTACCTACGAGCAGTACTTC. It codes for CASSLPGSTYEQYF.